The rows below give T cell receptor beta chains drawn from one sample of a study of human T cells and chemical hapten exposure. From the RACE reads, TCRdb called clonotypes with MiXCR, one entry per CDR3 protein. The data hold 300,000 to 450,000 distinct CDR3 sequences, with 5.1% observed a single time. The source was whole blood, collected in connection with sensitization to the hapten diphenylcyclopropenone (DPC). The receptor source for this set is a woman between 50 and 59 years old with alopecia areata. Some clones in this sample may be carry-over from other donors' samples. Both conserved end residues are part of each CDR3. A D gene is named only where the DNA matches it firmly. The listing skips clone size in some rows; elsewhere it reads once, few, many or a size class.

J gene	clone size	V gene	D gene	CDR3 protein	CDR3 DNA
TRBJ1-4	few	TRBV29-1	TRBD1	CSVVTGDNEKLFF	TGCAGCGTGGTGACAGGGGATAATGAAAAACTGTTTTTT
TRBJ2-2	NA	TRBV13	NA	CASSSPTSREPGELFF	TGTGCCAGCAGCTCACCGACTAGTAGGGAACCGGGGGAGCTGTTTTTT
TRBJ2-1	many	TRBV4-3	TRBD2	CASSHGREGSNEQFF	TGCGCCAGCAGCCACGGGCGGGAGGGGTCCAATGAGCAGTTCTTC
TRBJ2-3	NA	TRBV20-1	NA	CSASRGWDTQYF	TGCAGTGCTAGCCGGGGTTGGGATACGCAGTATTTT
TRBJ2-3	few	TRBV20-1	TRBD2	CSARDHLAGGPKADTQYF	TGCAGTGCTAGAGATCATCTAGCGGGAGGTCCCAAGGCAGATACGCAGTATTTT
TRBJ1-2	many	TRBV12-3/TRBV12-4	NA	CASSSSGYGYTF	TGTGCCAGCAGTTCATCGGGCTATGGCTACACCTTC
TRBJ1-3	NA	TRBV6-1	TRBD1	CASNRDRGFVTIYF	TGTGCCAGCAACCGGGACAGGGGTTTCGTCACCATATATTTT
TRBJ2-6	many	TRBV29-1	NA	CSVVASGANVLTF	TGCAGCGTTGTGGCATCTGGGGCCAACGTCCTGACTTTC
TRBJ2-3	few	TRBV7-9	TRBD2	CASSGGLAVGTDTQYF	TGTGCCAGCAGCGGGGGACTAGCGGTTGGCACAGATACGCAGTATTTT
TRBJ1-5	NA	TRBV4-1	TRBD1	CASSRQGSGQPQHF	TGCGCCAGCAGTCGACAGGGTTCGGGTCAGCCCCAGCATTTT
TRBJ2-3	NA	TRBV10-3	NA	CAISERWGTDTQYF	TGTGCCATCAGTGAGCGTTGGGGCACAGATACGCAGTATTTT
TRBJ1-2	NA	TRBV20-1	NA	CSAHGQNDGYTF	TGCAGTGCTCACGGGCAAAACGATGGCTACACCTTC
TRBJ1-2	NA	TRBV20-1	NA	CSARGADTAVRGYTF	TGCAGTGCTAGAGGGGCAGACACGGCGGTACGTGGCTACACCTTC
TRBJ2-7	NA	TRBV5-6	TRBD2	CASSLTAGKYEQYF	TGTGCCAGCAGCTTGACAGCGGGAAAATACGAGCAGTACTTC
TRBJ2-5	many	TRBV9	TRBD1	CASSGTGAETQYF	TGTGCCAGCAGCGGGACAGGGGCAGAGACCCAGTACTTC
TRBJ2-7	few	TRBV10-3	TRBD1	CAIRGQGASYEQYF	TGTGCCATCCGGGGACAGGGGGCCAGCTACGAGCAGTACTTC
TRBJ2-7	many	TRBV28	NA	CASSSRWSLGLTYEQYF	TGTGCCAGCAGTTCTAGGTGGTCCTTGGGCCTGACCTACGAGCAGTACTTC
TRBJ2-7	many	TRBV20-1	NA	CSARVTHGTQTYEQYF	TGCAGTGCTAGAGTAACACACGGGACGCAAACCTACGAGCAGTACTTC
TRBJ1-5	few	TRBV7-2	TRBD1	CASSPDRVSNQPQHF	TGTGCCAGCAGCCCGGACAGGGTGAGCAATCAGCCCCAGCATTTT
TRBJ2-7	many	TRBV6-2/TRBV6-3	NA	CASSYSVREQYF	TGTGCCAGCAGTTACTCGGTACGGGAGCAGTACTTC
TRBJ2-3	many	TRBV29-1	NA	CSVGSVARTDTQYF	TGCAGCGTGGGATCGGTAGCAAGAACAGATACGCAGTATTTT
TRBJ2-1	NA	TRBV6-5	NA	CASSRTRGNEQFF	TGTGCCAGCAGCCGAACTAGGGGCAATGAGCAGTTCTTC
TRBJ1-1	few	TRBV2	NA	CASSDHKTGGKTEAFF	TGTGCCAGCAGTGATCACAAGACAGGAGGAAAAACTGAAGCTTTCTTT
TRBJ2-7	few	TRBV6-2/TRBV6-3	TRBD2	CASSPTSGRAYVSYEQYF	TGTGCCAGCAGCCCAACTAGCGGGAGGGCCTACGTGAGCTACGAGCAGTACTTC
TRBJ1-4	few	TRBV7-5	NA	CISVPEAYRDNEKLFF	NA
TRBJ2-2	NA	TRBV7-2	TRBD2	CASSLRSGRDAGELFF	TGTGCCAGCAGCTTAAGGAGCGGGAGGGATGCCGGGGAGCTGTTTTTT
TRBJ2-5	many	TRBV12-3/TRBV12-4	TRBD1	CASSSTDREAAQYF	TGTGCCAGCAGCTCAACTGACAGGGAAGCGGCCCAGTACTTC
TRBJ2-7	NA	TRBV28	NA	CASSISGTSAGQYF	TGTGCCAGCAGTATCTCCGGGACATCAGCTGGGCAGTACTTC
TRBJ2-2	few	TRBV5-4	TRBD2	CASSLGGLVPGELFF	TGTGCCAGCAGCTTGGGGGGACTAGTCCCCGGGGAGCTGTTTTTT
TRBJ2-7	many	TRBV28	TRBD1	CASSLPGTGRYEQYF	TGTGCCAGCAGTTTGCCCGGGACAGGCCGATACGAGCAGTACTTC
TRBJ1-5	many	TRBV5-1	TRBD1	CASSNGTDQPQHF	TGCGCCAGCAGCAATGGGACAGATCAGCCCCAGCATTTT
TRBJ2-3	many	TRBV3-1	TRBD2	CASSPWTSGMGDTQYF	TGTGCCAGCAGCCCTTGGACTAGCGGGATGGGAGATACGCAGTATTTT
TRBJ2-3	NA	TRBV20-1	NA	CSAGSPGHTDTQYF	TGCAGTGCTGGGAGCCCGGGCCACACAGATACGCAGTATTTT
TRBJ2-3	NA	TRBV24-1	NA	CATSDNPATLGDTQYF	TGTGCCACCAGTGATAACCCGGCCACATTGGGGGATACGCAGTATTTT
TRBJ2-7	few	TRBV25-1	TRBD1	CASSGPGQGTYEQYF	TGTGCCAGCAGTGGCCCGGGACAGGGTACCTACGAGCAGTACTTC
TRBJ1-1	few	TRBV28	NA	CASSGGSVTEAFF	TGTGCCAGCAGTGGGGGGTCGGTCACTGAAGCTTTCTTT
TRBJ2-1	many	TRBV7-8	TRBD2	CASREGRGSYNEQFF	TGTGCCAGCAGAGAAGGGAGGGGCTCCTACAATGAGCAGTTCTTC
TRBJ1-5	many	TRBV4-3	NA	CASSQDGGANQPQHF	TGCGCCAGCAGCCAGGACGGGGGGGCCAATCAGCCCCAGCATTTT
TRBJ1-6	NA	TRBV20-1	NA	CSAPGPGRSPLHF	TGCAGTGCACCTGGACCGGGCAGATCACCCCTCCACTTT
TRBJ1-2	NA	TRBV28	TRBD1	CASSPGTGKYGYTF	TGTGCCAGCAGCCCCGGGACAGGAAAGTATGGCTACACCTTC
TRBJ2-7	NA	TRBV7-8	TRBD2	CASSSAPVLEREGFF	TGTGCCAGCAGCTCCGCCCCGGTGTTGGAGCGGGAGGGCTTCTTC
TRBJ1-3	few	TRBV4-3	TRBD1	CASRGQGEGPGNTIYF	TGCGCCAGCAGGGGACAGGGGGAAGGCCCCGGAAACACCATATATTTT
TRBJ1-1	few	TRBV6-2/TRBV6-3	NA	CASSARGTLLNTEAFF	TGTGCCAGCAGTGCTAGGGGTACTTTACTGAACACTGAAGCTTTCTTT
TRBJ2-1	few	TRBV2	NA	CASSEGPPEQFF	TGTGCCAGCAGTGAAGGTCCACCCGAGCAGTTCTTC
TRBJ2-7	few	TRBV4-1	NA	CASSQDLGWELEYEQYF	TGCGCCAGCAGCCAAGATTTGGGATGGGAGTTGGAGTACGAGCAGTACTTC
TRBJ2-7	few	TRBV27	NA	CASSLSGNYEQYF	TGTGCCAGCAGTTTATCGGGTAATTACGAGCAGTACTTC
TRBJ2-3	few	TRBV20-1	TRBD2	CSARDIRAGSRGDTQYF	TGCAGTGCTAGAGATATTCGAGCGGGGTCCCGCGGAGATACGCAGTATTTT